This T cell receptor beta chain was captured by sequencing in a study of response to subunit inactivated influenza vaccine. TCRdb independently ran MiXCR on the RT-PCR reads; one entry per CDR3 protein. The sample holds fewer than 700,000 distinct CDR3 sequences, roughly 13% seen once. The CDR3 consists of 13 residues. V was cut by 8 bases and J by 8 bases, with 19 bases left in between. Germline V gene lookup returns CDR1 SQVTM and CDR2 ANQGSEA. The study, taken as a whole, reports: Each seasonal flu vaccination may recruit only limited new T cells, authors suggested.

Comments on this clonotype: Its antigen is not identified.

The chain has TRBV29-1 and TRBJ2-1; D is possibly TRBD2 (6 bases). This TCR was sampled from a man in his fifties who received an inactivated influenza vaccine. The source was PBMCs from blood, collected more than 35 days after vaccination. CDR3 in DNA: TGCAGCACAAGAGTTACTAGCTTCGATGAGCAGTTCTTC. It specifies CSTRVTSFDEQFF.